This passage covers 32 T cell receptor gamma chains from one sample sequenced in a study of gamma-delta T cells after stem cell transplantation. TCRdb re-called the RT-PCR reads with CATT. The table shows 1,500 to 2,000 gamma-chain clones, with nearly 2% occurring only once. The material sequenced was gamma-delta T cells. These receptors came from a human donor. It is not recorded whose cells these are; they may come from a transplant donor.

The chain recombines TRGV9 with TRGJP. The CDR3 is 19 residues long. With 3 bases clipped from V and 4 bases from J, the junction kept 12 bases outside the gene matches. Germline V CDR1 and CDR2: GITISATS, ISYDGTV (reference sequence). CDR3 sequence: CALWETTHSQELGKKIKVF. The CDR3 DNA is TGTGCCTTGTGGGAGACAACCCACTCCCAAGAGTTGGGCAAAAAAATCAAGGTATTT.

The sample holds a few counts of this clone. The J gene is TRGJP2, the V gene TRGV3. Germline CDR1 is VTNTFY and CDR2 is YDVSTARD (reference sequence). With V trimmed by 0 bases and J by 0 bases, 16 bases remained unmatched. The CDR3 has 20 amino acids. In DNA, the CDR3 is TGTGCCACCTGGGACAGGCGGCACTCATGGGATCATAGTAGTGATTGGATCAAGACGTTT. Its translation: CATWDRRHSWDHSSDWIKTF.

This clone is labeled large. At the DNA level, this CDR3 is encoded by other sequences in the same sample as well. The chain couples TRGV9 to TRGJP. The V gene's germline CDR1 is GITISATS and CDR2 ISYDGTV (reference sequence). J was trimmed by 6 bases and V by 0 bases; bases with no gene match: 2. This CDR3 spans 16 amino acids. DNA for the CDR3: TGTGCCTTGTGGGAGGTGCGAGAGTTGGGCAAAAAAATCAAGGTATTT. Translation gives CALWEVRELGKKIKVF.

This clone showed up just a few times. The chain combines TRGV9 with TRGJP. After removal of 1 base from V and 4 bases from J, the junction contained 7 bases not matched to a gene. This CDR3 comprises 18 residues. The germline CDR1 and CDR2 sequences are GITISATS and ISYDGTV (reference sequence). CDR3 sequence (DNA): TGTGCCTTGTGGGAGGTCGCCCCTCAAGAGTTGGGCAAAAAAATCAAGGTATTT. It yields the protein CALWEVAPQELGKKIKVF.

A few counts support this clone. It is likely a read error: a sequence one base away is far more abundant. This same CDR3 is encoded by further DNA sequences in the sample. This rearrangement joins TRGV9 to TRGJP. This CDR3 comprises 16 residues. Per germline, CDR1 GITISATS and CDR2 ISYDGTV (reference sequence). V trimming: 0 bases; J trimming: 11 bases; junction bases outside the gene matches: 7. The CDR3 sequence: CALWEVAELGKKIKVF. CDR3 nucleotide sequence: TGTGCCTTGTGGGAGGTGGCTGAGCTGGGCAAAAAAATCAAGGTATTT.

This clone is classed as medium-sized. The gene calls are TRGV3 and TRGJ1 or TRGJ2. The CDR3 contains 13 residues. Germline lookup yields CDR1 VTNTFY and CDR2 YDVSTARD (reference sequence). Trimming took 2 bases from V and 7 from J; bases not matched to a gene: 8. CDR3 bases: TGTGCCACCTGGGACAAGTTAATATATAAGAAACTCTTT. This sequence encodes CATWDKLIYKKLF.

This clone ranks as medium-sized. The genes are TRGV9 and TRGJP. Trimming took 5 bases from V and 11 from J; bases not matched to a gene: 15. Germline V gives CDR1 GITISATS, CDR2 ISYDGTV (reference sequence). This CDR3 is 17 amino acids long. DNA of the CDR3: TGTGCCTTGTGGGCAACGGATGGCCTAATGGGCAAAAAAATCAAGGTATTT. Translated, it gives CALWATDGLMGKKIKVF.

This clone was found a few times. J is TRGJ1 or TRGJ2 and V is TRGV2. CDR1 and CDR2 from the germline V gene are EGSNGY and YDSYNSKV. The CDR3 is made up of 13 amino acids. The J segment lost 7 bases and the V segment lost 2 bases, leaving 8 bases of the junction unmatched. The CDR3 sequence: CATWDDRGYKKLF. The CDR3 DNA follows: TGTGCCACCTGGGACGACCGAGGCTATAAGAAACTCTTT.

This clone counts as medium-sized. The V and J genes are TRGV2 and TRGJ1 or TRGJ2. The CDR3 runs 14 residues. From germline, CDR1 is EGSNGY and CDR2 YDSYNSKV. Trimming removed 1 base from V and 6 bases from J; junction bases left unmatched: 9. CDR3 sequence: CATWDGQVGYKKLF. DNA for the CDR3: TGTGCCACCTGGGACGGCCAGGTGGGTTATAAGAAACTCTTT.

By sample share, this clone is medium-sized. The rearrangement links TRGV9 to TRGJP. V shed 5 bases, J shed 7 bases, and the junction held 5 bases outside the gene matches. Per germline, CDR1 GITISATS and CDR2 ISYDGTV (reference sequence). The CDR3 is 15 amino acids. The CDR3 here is CALWVMELGKKIKVF. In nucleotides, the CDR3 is TGTGCCTTGTGGGTGATGGAGTTGGGCAAAAAAATCAAGGTATTT.

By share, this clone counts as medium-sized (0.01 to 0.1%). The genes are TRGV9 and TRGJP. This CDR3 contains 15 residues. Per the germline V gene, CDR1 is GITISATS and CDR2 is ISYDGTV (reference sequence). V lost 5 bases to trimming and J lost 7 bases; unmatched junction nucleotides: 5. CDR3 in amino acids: CALWVEELGKKIKVF. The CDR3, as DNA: TGTGCCTTGTGGGTGGAGGAGTTGGGCAAAAAAATCAAGGTATTT.

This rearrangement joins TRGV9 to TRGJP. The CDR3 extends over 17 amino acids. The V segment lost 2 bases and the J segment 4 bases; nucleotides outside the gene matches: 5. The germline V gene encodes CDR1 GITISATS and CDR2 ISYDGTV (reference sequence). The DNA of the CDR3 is TGTGCCTTGTGGGAGGCCTTTCAAGAGTTGGGCAAAAAAATCAAGGTATTT. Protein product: CALWEAFQELGKKIKVF.

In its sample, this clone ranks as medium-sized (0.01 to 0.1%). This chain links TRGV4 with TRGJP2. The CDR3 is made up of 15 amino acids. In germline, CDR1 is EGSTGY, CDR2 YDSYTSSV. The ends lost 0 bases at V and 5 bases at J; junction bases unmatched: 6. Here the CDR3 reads CATWDGPGSDWIKTF. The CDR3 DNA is TGTGCCACCTGGGATGGGCCGGGGAGTGATTGGATCAAGACGTTT.

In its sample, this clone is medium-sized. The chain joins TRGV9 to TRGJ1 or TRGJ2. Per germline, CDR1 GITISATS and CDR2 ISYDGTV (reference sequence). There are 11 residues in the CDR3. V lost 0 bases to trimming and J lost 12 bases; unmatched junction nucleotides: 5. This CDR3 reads CALWEVQWKLF. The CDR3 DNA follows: TGTGCCTTGTGGGAGGTGCAATGGAAACTCTTT.

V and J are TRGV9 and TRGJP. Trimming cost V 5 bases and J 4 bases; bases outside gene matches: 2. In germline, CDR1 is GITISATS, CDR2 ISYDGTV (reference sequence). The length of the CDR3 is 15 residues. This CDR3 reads CALWVQELGKKIKVF. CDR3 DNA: TGTGCCTTGTGGGTTCAAGAGTTGGGCAAAAAAATCAAGGTATTT.

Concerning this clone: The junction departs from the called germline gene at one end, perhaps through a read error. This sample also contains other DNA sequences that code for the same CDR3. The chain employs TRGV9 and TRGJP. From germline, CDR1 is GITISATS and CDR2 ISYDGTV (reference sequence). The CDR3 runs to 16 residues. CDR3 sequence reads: CALWEHQELGKKIKVF. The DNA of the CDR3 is TGTGCCTTGTGGGAGCATCAAGAGTTGGGCAAAAAGATCAAGGTATTT.

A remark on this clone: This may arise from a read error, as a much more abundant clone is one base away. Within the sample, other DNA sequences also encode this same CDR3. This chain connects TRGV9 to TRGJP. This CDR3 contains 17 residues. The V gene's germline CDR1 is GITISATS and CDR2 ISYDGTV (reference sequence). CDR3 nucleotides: TGTGCTTTGTGGGAGGTATCTCAAGAGTTGGGCAAAAAAATCAAGGTATTT. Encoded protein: CALWEVSQELGKKIKVF.

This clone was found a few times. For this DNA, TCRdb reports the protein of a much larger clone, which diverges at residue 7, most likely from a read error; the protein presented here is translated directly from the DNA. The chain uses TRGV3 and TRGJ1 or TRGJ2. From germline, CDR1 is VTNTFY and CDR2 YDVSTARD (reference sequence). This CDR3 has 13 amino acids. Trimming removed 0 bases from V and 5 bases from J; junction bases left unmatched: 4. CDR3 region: CATWDRYHYKKLF. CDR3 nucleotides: TGTGCCACCTGGGACAGGTATCATTATAAGAAACTCTTT.

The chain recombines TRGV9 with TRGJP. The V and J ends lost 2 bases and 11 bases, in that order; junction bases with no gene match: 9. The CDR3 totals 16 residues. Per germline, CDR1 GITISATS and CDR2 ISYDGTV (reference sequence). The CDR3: CALWEAPRVGKKIKVF. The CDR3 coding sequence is TGTGCCTTGTGGGAGGCCCCGAGGGTGGGCAAAAAAATCAAGGTATTT.

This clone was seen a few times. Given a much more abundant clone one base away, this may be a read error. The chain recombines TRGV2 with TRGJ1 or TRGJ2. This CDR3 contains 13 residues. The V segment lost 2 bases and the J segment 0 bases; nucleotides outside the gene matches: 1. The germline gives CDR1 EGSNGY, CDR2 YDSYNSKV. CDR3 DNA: TGTGCCACCTGGGACGTGAATTATTATAAGAAACTCTTT. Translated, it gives CATWDVNYYKKLF.

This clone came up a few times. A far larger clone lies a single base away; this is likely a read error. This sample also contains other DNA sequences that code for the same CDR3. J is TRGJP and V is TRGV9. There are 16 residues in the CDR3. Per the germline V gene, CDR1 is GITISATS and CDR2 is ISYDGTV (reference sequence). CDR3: CALWEVQELGKKIKVF. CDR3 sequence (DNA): TGTGCCTTGTGGGAGGTGCAAGAGCTGGGCAAAAAAATCAAGGTATTT.

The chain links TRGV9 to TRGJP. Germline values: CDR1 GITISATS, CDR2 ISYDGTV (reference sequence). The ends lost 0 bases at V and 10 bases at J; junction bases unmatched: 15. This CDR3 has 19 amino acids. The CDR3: CALWEVQQAVELGKKIKVF. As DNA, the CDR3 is TGTGCCTTGTGGGAGGTGCAGCAGGCGGTGGAATTGGGCAAAAAAATCAAGGTATTT.

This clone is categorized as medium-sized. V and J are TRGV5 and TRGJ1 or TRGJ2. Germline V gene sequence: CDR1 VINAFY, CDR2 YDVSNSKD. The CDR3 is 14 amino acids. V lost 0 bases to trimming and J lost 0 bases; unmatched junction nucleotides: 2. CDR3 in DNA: TGTGCCACCTGGGACAGGCTGAATTATTATAAGAAACTCTTT. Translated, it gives CATWDRLNYYKKLF.

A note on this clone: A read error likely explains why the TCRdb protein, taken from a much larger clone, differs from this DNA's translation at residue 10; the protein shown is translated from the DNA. The CDR3 DNA reads as TGTGCCTTGTGGGGAAAACAAGAGTTGGCCAAAAAAATCAAGGTATTT. Protein sequence: CALWGKQELAKKIKVF. The chain employs TRGV9 and TRGJP. The CDR3 consists of 16 residues. The germline V gene has CDR1 GITISATS and CDR2 ISYDGTV (reference sequence).

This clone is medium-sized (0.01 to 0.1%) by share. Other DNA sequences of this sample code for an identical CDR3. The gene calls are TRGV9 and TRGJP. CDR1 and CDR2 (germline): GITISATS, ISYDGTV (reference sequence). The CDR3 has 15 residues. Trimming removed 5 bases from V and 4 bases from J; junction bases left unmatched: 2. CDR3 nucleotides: TGTGCCTTGTGGGGACAAGAGTTGGGCAAAAAAATCAAGGTATTT. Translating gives CALWGQELGKKIKVF.

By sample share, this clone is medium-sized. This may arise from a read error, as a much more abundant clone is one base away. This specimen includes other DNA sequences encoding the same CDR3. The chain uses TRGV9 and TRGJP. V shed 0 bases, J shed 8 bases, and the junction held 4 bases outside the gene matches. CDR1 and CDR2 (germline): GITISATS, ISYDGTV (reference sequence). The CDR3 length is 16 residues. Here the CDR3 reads CALWEVRKLGKKIKVF. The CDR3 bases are TGTGCCTTGTGGGAGGTGCGAAAGTTGGGCAAAAAAATCAAGGTATTT.

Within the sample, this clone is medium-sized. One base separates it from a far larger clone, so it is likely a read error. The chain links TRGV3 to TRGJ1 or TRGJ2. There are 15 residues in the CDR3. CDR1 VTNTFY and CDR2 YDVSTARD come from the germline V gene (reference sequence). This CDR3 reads CAAWDRQRLYYKKLF. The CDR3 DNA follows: TGTGCCGCCTGGGACAGGCAGAGGTTATATTATAAGAAACTCTTT.

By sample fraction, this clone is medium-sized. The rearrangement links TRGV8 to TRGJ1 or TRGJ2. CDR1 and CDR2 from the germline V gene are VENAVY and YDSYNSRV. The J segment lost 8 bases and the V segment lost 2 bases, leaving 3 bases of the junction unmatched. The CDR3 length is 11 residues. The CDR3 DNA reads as TGTGCCACCTGGGATAAGGATAAGAAACTCTTT. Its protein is CATWDKDKKLF.

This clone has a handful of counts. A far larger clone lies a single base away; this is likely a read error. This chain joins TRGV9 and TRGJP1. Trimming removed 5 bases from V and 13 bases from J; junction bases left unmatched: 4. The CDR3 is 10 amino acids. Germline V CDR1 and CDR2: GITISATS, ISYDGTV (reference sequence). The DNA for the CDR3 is TGTGCCTTGTGGGCAAAGTTCAAGATATTT. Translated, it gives CALWAKFKIF.

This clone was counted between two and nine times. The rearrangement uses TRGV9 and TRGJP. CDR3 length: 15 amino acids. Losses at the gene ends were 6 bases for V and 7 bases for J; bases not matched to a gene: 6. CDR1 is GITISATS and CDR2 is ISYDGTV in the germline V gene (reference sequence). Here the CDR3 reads CALWTDELGKKIKVF. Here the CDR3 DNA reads TGTGCCTTGTGGACCGACGAGTTGGGCAAAAAAATCAAGGTATTT.

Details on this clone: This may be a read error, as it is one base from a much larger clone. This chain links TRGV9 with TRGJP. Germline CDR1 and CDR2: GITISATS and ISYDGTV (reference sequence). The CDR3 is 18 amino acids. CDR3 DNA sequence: TGTGCCATGTGGGAGGTGCGGGCTCAAGAGTTGGGCAAAAAAATCAAGGTATTT. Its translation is CAMWEVRAQELGKKIKVF.

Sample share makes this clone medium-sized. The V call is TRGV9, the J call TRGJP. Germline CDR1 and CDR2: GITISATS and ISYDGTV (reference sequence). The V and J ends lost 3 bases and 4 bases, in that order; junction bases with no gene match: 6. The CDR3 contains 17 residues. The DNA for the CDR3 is TGTGCCTTGTGGGAGTCAAGCCAAGAGTTGGGCAAAAAAATCAAGGTATTT. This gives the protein CALWESSQELGKKIKVF.